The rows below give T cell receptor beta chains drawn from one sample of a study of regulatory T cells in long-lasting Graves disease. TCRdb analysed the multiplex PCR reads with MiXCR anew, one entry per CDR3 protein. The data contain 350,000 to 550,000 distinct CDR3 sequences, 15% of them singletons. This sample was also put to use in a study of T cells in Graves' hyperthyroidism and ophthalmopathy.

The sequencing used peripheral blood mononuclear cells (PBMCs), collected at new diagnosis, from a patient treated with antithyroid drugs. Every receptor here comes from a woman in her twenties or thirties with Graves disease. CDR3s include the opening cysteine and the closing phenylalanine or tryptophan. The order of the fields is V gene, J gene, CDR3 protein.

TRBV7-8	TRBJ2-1	CASSLASGGSPGRQFF
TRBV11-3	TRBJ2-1	CASTLVRASGLSSYNEQFF
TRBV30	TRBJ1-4	CAWGQPTNEKLFF
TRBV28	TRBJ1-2	CATSGIGYTF
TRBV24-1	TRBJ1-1	CATSQRGRTEAFF
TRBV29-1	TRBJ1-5	CSVAWEGNQPQHF
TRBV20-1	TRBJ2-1	CSARPLHNEQFF
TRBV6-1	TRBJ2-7	CASSRDRGVSEQYF
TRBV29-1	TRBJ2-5	CSVCFDSQETQYF
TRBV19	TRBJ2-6	CASSKGTARSGANVLTF
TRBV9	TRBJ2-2	CASGAEPNTGELFF
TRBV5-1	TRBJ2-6	CASSLGQGAGANVLTF
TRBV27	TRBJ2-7	CASSFAQSSSYEQYF
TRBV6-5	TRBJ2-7	CASSSSGRQYF
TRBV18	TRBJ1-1	CASSPPNQGSTEAFF
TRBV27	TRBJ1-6	CASSLSMEISGSPLHF
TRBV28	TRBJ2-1	CASRRAGGSNNEQFF
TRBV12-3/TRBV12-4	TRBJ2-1	CASSRPGGGALSGRAPYNEQFF
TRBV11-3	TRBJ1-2	CASSFRDHLGYTF
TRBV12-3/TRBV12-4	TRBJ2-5	CASSGTGIQETQYF
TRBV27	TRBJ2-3	CASSGSTDTQYF
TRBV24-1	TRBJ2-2	CATSDPDVEYTGELFF
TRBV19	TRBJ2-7	CASSKSGPHYEQYF
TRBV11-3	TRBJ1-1	CASSPVMTEAFF
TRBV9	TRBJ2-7	CASSVGGQGAGEQYF
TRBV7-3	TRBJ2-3	CASSLTGGGTDTQYF
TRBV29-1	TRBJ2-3	CSVEWSTDTQYF
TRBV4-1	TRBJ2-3	CASSHHGTSGSTDTQYF
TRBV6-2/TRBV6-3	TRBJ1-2	CASSVRDSPNYGYTF
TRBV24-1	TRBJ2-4	CATSVSGQGRTIQYF
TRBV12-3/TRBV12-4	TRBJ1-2	CASRLGGFPYGYTF
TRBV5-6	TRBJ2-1	CASSGPRGEQFF
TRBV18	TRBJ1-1	CASSLFESSTEAFF